Below are 29 T cell receptor beta chains sequenced from a single sample in a study of blood T cell repertoires in COVID-19. Some clones are missing from TCRdb's copy, which holds only in-frame ones; the method was immunoSEQ multiplex PCR. The sample has a few hundred thousand clones, approximately 89% seen once. The source material was PBMCs or T cells enriched from blood (not recorded which). Source of these receptors: a young man who had recovered from COVID-19.

In its sample, this clone was seen once. The CDR3 bases are TGTGCCAGCAGCTTGGCCGTGGCAGGGTTACTCTATGGCTACACCTTC. This translates into CASSLAVAGLLYGYTF. This chain links TRBV5-5 with TRBJ1-2; D perhaps matches TRBD1 (5 bases). V lost 0 bases, J lost 4 bases, and 16 bases lay in between. Germline loops: CDR1 SGHKS, CDR2 YYEKEE (reference sequence). This CDR3 contains 16 residues.

The chain carries TRBV19 and TRBJ2-7; perhaps TRBD1 as D (5 bases). V shed 1 base and J shed 2 bases, with 15 bases lying between them. Germline loops: CDR1 LNHDA, CDR2 SQIVND (reference sequence). This CDR3 region has 16 residues. CDR3 sequence (DNA): TGTGCCAGTAGTATAGGGGGCGGACACCCGACCTACGAGCAGTACTTC. Protein: CASSIGGGHPTYEQYF.

The rearrangement joins TRBV2 to TRBJ2-1, with 8 positions matching TRBD2. V shed 2 bases and J 6 bases; nucleotides not matched to a gene: 6. Per the germline V gene, CDR1 is SNHLY and CDR2 is FYNNEI. The CDR3 consists of 15 residues. In nucleotides, the CDR3 is TGTGCCAGCAGTGAACTCGGGGGGGCGGGCAATGAGCAGTTCTTC. Protein sequence: CASSELGGAGNEQFF. Supplemented by reference TRBV2 and TRBJ2-1, the full variable domain reads EPEVTQTPSHQVTQMGQEVILRCVPISNHLYFYWYRQILGQKVEFLVSFYNNEISEKSEIFDDQFSVERPDGSNFTLKIRSTKLEDSAMYFCASSELGGAGNEQFFGPGTRLTVL.

J is TRBJ1-2 and V is TRBV2; TRBD1 matches at 11 bases. The CDR3 extends over 14 amino acids. Germline V gene sequence: CDR1 SNHLY, CDR2 FYNNEI. The V gene end was trimmed by 6 bases and the J gene end by 6 bases; junction bases not matched to a gene: 6. CDR3 DNA sequence: TGTGCCAGCAGATTCCGGGACAGGGGGGATGGCTACACCTTC. Protein: CASRFRDRGDGYTF.

This clone was observed a handful of times. The J gene is TRBJ1-1, the V gene TRBV9, with a weak D call TRBD1 (5 bases). Germline V lookup: CDR1 SGDLS, CDR2 YYNGEE. V lost 4 bases, J lost 1 base, and 11 bases lay in between. This CDR3 comprises 14 residues. The CDR3 sequence: CASSPQTANTEAFF. In nucleotides, the CDR3 is TGTGCCAGCAGCCCTCAGACAGCGAACACTGAAGCTTTCTTT.

The gene calls are TRBV6-2 or TRBV6-3 and TRBJ2-2; D is possibly TRBD2 (5 bases). CDR3 size: 14 residues. Germline loops: CDR1 MNHEY, CDR2 SVGEGT. V was clipped by 6 bases and J by 6 bases, with 14 bases between them. This chain's CDR3 is CASSLGSVPGELFF. The CDR3 DNA follows: TGTGCCAGCAGCCTAGGTAGCGTCCCCGGGGAGCTGTTTTTT.

The chain joins TRBV20-1 to TRBJ2-7; D call uncertain. This CDR3 spans 11 amino acids. Trimming took 0 bases from V and 5 from J, leaving 5 bases between them. The germline CDR1 and CDR2 sequences are DFQATT and SNEGSKA (reference sequence). The CDR3 region has the DNA TGCAGTGCTAGAGATCCTAACGAGCAGTACTTC. Protein sequence: CSARDPNEQYF.

The rearrangement uses TRBV4-3 and TRBJ1-1, with no clear D. Trimming left V 0 bases short and J 0 bases short, with 5 bases between. The CDR3 is 14 amino acids. Germline lookup yields CDR1 LGHNA and CDR2 YSLEER. Here the CDR3 DNA reads TGCGCCAGCAGCCAAGAACATTTGAACACTGAAGCTTTCTTT. Translating gives CASSQEHLNTEAFF.

On this clone itself: This sample also contains other DNA sequences that code for the same CDR3. This chain uses TRBV7-9 with TRBJ2-3; a weak D match, TRBD1 (5 bases). The germline V gene has CDR1 SEHNR and CDR2 FQNEAQ (reference sequence). Trimming left V 3 bases short and J 0 bases short, with 7 bases between. CDR3 size: 14 residues. The CDR3: CASSFQGSTDTQYF. DNA of the CDR3: TGTGCCAGCAGCTTCCAGGGTAGCACAGATACGCAGTATTTT.

J is TRBJ1-4 and V is TRBV10-3, with 7 bases identical to TRBD1. Germline CDR1 ENHRY, CDR2 SYGVKD. The V gene end was trimmed by 3 bases and the J gene end by 3 bases; junction bases not matched to a gene: 4. The CDR3 runs to 15 residues. CDR3 coding DNA: TGTGCCATCAGTGACAGGACAGGCGCTAATGAAAAACTGTTTTTT. Translation gives CAISDRTGANEKLFF.

This chain links TRBV11-1 with TRBJ2-3; a possible D gene is TRBD1 (6 bases). Germline V CDR1 and CDR2: SGHAT, FQDESV (reference sequence). Trimming removed 2 bases from V and 5 bases from J, with 8 bases in between. The CDR3 runs 13 residues. The CDR3 region is CASSLLRGDTQYF. The CDR3 DNA is TGTGCCAGCAGCTTACTCAGGGGAGATACGCAGTATTTT.

V gene TRBV7-2 combines with J gene TRBJ2-7; 9 bases map to TRBD2. This CDR3 has 14 amino acids. CDR1 is SGHTA and CDR2 is FQGNSA in the germline V gene. With V trimmed by 1 base and J by 4 bases, 2 bases remained unmatched. CDR3 amino acids: CASSLGSGGYEQYF. DNA for the CDR3: TGTGCCAGCAGCTTAGGTAGCGGGGGATACGAGCAGTACTTC.

The V gene is TRBV30, the J gene TRBJ1-5; maybe TRBD1 (6 bases). The germline CDR1 and CDR2 sequences are GTSNPN and SVGIG (reference sequence). This CDR3 comprises 14 residues. Trimming took off 2 bases at V and 6 bases at J, with 14 bases between the two ends. In nucleotides, the CDR3 is TGTGCCTGGAGTCGGGGGGCGCCGTTTCAGCCCCAGCATTTT. This translates into CAWSRGAPFQPQHF.

This clone was seen only once. The chain joins TRBV9 to TRBJ2-6; TRBD1 matches 7 bases. This CDR3 region has 19 residues. From germline, CDR1 is SGDLS and CDR2 YYNGEE. The junction had 12 bases not matched to a gene; V was cut back by 3 bases and J by 0 bases. For the CDR3, the DNA is TGTGCCAGCAGCGGGCGAGCCGGGACAGACCACTCTGGGGCCAACGTCCTGACTTTC. It is translated as CASSGRAGTDHSGANVLTF.

This rearrangement joins TRBV29-1 to TRBJ2-3; perhaps TRBD1 as D (5 bases). Between the trimmed V and J ends, which lost 6 bases and 2 bases, there was a span of 9 bases. CDR1 is SQVTM and CDR2 is ANQGSEA in the germline V gene. CDR3 length: 12 residues. In DNA form, the CDR3 reads TGCAGCGTAGCGACAGCCACAGATACGCAGTATTTT. This sequence encodes CSVATATDTQYF.

J is TRBJ1-4 and V is TRBV11-2; 7 bases map to TRBD1. V was clipped by 5 bases and J by 3 bases; unmatched bases: 6. Germline loops: CDR1 SGHAT, CDR2 FQNNGV. This CDR3 is built from 15 residues. The CDR3 DNA reads as TGTGCCAGCAGCCAAAGGGACAGTGCTAATGAAAAACTGTTTTTT. Its translation: CASSQRDSANEKLFF.

To note about this clone: The same CDR3 is also encoded by other DNA sequences in this sample. The rearrangement uses TRBV6-5 and TRBJ2-7; TRBD1 matches 9 bases. In germline, CDR1 is MNHEY, CDR2 SVGAGI. There are 13 residues in the CDR3. With V trimmed by 6 bases and J by 1 base, 1 base remained unmatched. CDR3 sequence: CASRDRGSYEQYF. The CDR3 coding sequence is TGTGCCAGCAGGGACAGGGGATCCTACGAGCAGTACTTC.

This clone has only one observation. This chain uses TRBV5-4 with TRBJ2-7; D is perhaps TRBD1 (6 bases). Trimming pared 4 bases from V and 2 bases from J, leaving 13 bases between. The CDR3 consists of 14 residues. Germline-derived CDR1 and CDR2 are SGHNT and YYREEE (reference sequence). CDR3 coding DNA: TGTGCCAGCAGCGCCCGGACAGCTACCTACGAGCAGTACTTC. Encoded protein: CASSARTATYEQYF. The full variable domain, completed using reference TRBV5-4 and TRBJ2-7, is ETGVTQSPTHLIKTRGQQVTLRCSSQSGHNTVSWYQQALGQGPQFIFQYYREEENGRGNFPPRFSGLQFPNYSSELNVNALELDDSALYLCASSARTATYEQYFGPGTRLTVT.

The chain uses TRBV9 and TRBJ2-1; possibly TRBD2 for D (7 bases). The V gene lost 4 bases and the J gene lost 5 bases, with 16 bases spanning the gap. The CDR3 contains 15 residues. Germline V lookup: CDR1 SGDLS, CDR2 YYNGEE. CDR3 nucleotide sequence: TGTGCCAGCAGCCCTAGGGGGGGGTACGACAATGAGCAGTTCTTC. Translation: CASSPRGGYDNEQFF.

The chain couples TRBV5-6 to TRBJ2-7, with TRBD1 matching over 7 bases. The germline gives CDR1 SGHDT, CDR2 YYEEEE. With 3 bases clipped from V and 7 bases from J, the junction kept 10 bases outside the gene matches. The length of the CDR3 is 14 residues. The DNA for the CDR3 is TGTGCCAGCAGCTGGACTGACAGGGTTGGTGAGCAGTACTTC. It translates to CASSWTDRVGEQYF. The variable domain in full, with the rest retrieved from reference TRBV5-6 and TRBJ2-7, is DAGVTQSPTHLIKTRGQQVTLRCSPKSGHDTVSWYQQALGQGPQFIFQYYEEEERQRGNFPDRFSGHQFPNYSSELNVNALLLGDSALYLCASSWTDRVGEQYFGPGTRLTVT.

The chain carries TRBV7-6 and TRBJ1-5, with D possibly being TRBD1 (6 bases). Germline CDR1 is SGHVS and CDR2 is FNYEAQ. Trimming left V 5 bases short and J 2 bases short, with 16 bases between. CDR3 length: 16 amino acids. In DNA form, the CDR3 reads TGTGCCAGCAGCCTTGGGACACACCTTGGCAATCAGCCCCAGCATTTT. Translation: CASSLGTHLGNQPQHF.

The rearrangement joins TRBV2 to TRBJ1-2; D not certain. Germline CDR1 is SNHLY and CDR2 is FYNNEI. This CDR3 has 14 residues. Trimming took off 7 bases at V and 4 bases at J, with 16 bases between the two ends. The CDR3 is CASKAGPQTYGYTF. The CDR3 DNA is TGTGCCAGCAAGGCAGGCCCACAGACCTATGGCTACACCTTC.

The V gene is TRBV10-1, the J gene TRBJ2-1; no reliable D call. The CDR3 has 14 amino acids. Trimming took off 3 bases at V and 0 bases at J, with 6 bases between the two ends. Germline V lookup: CDR1 WNHNN, CDR2 SYGVQD (reference sequence). The DNA of the CDR3 is TGCGCCAGCAGTGACGCGAGCTCCTACAATGAGCAGTTCTTC. Its protein product is CASSDASSYNEQFF.

The count of this clone is one. The chain employs TRBV7-2 and TRBJ2-1; no clear D gene. The CDR3 length is 14 residues. Looked up from germline, CDR1 is SGHTA and CDR2 is FQGNSA. V lost 2 bases and J lost 5, with 10 bases in between. CDR3 sequence (DNA): TGTGCCAGCAGCTTATCCCTAGGTAACAATGAGCAGTTCTTC. Its protein is CASSLSLGNNEQFF.

This rearrangement joins TRBV5-4 to TRBJ1-1; a possible D gene is TRBD1 (5 bases). Trimming stripped 4 bases from V and 6 bases from J, with 10 bases between. This CDR3 is 12 amino acids long. Looked up from germline, CDR1 is SGHNT and CDR2 is YYREEE (reference sequence). The chain's CDR3 is CASSPQGAEAFF. The CDR3 DNA sequence: TGTGCCAGCAGCCCTCAGGGCGCTGAAGCTTTCTTT.

The rearrangement links TRBV10-3 to TRBJ1-2, with D unresolved. Germline values: CDR1 ENHRY, CDR2 SYGVKD. Trimming left V 0 bases short and J 4 bases short, with 9 bases between. The CDR3 has 14 residues. CDR3 protein: CAISESEGLYGYTF. The CDR3 coding sequence is TGTGCCATCAGTGAGTCGGAGGGCCTCTATGGCTACACCTTC.

This clone was detected only once. V usage is TRBV6-1 and J usage is TRBJ1-2; D gene ambiguous. Germline CDR1 reads MNHNS; CDR2 reads SASEGT. CDR3 size: 15 residues. The ends were cut back, 2 bases at V and 2 bases at J, with 12 bases in the middle. The CDR3 DNA is TGTGCCAGCAGTGAACCAGTGACTCAGAACTATGGCTACACCTTC. It codes for CASSEPVTQNYGYTF.

The CDR3, as DNA: TGCGCCAGCAGCCAAGTCCTAAGCACTGAAGCTTTCTTT. Translation gives CASSQVLSTEAFF. J is TRBJ1-1 and V is TRBV4-1; D is ambiguous. V gave up 1 base and J gave up 4 bases, with 7 bases separating them. This CDR3 has 13 amino acids. Germline V gene sequence: CDR1 MGHRA, CDR2 YSYEKL.

This chain's CDR3 is CASTDRAYNSPLHF. DNA for the CDR3: TGTGCCAGCACGGACAGGGCCTATAATTCACCCCTCCACTTT. This chain links TRBV6-5 with TRBJ1-6, with 8 bases that match TRBD1. CDR1 and CDR2 from the germline V gene are MNHEY and SVGAGI. Trimming removed 7 bases from V and 2 bases from J; junction bases left unmatched: 1. The CDR3 length is 14 residues.